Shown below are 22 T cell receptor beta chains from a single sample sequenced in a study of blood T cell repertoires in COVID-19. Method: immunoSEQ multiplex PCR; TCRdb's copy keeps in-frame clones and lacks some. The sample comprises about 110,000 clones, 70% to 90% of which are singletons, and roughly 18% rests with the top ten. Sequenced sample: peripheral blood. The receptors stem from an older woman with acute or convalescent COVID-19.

DNA for the CDR3: TGTGCCAGCAGGGATCCCGGACAGGGTGGCTACACCTTC. Translating gives CASRDPGQGGYTF. V gene TRBV28 combines with J gene TRBJ1-2, with 8 bases lining up with TRBD1. After removal of 6 bases from V and 7 bases from J, the junction contained 7 bases not matched to a gene. CDR1 and CDR2 (germline): MDHEN, SYDVKM. This CDR3 spans 13 amino acids.

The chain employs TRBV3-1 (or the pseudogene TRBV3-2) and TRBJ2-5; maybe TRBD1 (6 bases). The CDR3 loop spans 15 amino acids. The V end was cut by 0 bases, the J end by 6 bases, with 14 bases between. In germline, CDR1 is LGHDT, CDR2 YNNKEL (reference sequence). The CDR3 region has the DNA TGTGCCAGCAGCCAAGACGTTGGGGGCGGAAAGACCCAGTACTTC. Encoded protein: CASSQDVGGGKTQYF.

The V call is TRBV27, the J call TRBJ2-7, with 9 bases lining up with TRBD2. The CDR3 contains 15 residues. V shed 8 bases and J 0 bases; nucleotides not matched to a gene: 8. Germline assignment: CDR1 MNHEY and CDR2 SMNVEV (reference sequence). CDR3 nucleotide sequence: TGTGCCAGCGCCCTGGGGACTAGCTTCTCCTACGAGCAGTACTTC. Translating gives CASALGTSFSYEQYF.

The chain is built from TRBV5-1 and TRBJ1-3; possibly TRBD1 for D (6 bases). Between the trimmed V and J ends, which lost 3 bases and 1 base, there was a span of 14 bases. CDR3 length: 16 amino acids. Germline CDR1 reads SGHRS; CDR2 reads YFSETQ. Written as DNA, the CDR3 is TGCGCCAGCAGCTCAGGACAGCCCAATTCTGGAAACACCATATATTTT. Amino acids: CASSSGQPNSGNTIYF.

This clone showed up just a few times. The CDR3 sequence: CASSIETGYEQYF. The CDR3 nucleotides read TGTGCCAGTAGTATAGAGACAGGTTACGAGCAGTACTTC. The gene calls are TRBV19 and TRBJ2-7; D might be TRBD1 (6 bases). Germline values: CDR1 LNHDA, CDR2 SQIVND (reference sequence). The CDR3 sequence is 13 residues long. The V and J ends lost 0 bases and 4 bases respectively, with 7 bases between them.

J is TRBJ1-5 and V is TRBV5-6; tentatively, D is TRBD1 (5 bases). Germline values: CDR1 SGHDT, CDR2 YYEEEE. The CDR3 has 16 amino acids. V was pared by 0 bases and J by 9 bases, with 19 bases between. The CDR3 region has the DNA TGTGCCAGCAGCTTGGGGCAGGGTGCGGGATCTAGGCCCCAGCATTTT. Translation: CASSLGQGAGSRPQHF.

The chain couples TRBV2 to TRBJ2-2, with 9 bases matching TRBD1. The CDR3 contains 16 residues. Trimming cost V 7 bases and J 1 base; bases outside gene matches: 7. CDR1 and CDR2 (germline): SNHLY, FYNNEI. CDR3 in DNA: TGTGCCAGCATACCCGGGACAGGGCGGAACACCGGGGAGCTGTTTTTT. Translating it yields CASIPGTGRNTGELFF. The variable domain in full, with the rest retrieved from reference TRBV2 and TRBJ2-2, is EPEVTQTPSHQVTQMGQEVILRCVPISNHLYFYWYRQILGQKVEFLVSFYNNEISEKSEIFDDQFSVERPDGSNFTLKIRSTKLEDSAMYFCASIPGTGRNTGELFFGEGSRLTVL.

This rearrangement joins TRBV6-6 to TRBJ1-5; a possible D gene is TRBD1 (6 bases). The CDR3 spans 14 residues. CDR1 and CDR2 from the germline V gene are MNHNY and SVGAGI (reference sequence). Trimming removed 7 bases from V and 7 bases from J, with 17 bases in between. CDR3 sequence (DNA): TGTGCCAGCATCCCTCCACAGGGAGGGCAGCCCCAGCATTTT. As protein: CASIPPQGGQPQHF.

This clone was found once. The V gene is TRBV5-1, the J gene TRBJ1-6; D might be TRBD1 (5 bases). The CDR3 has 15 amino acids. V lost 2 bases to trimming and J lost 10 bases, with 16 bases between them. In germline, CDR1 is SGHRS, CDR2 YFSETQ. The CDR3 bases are TGCGCCAGCAGCTTAGGGAGGGGCGCGACCTCACCCCTCCACTTT. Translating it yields CASSLGRGATSPLHF.

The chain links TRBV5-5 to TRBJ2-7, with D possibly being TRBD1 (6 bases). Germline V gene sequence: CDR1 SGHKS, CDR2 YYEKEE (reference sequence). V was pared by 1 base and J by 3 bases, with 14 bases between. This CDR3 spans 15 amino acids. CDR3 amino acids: CASSLFQGQVYEQYF. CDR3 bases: TGTGCCAGCAGCTTGTTCCAGGGACAAGTCTACGAGCAGTACTTC.

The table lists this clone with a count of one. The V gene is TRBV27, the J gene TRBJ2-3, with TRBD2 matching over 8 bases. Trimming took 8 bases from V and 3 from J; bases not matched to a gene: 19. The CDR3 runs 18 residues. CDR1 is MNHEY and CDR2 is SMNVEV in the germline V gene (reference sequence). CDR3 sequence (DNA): TGTGCCAGCCGAAACCGCCCGACTCTAGCGGGCGGAACAGATACGCAGTATTTT. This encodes CASRNRPTLAGGTDTQYF.

This chain's CDR3 is CATSGAGPSSYEQYF. The CDR3 nucleotides are TGTGCCACCAGTGGTGCGGGACCTAGCTCCTACGAGCAGTACTTC. The V call is TRBV24-1, the J call TRBJ2-7; TRBD2 might be the D (6 bases). The germline gives CDR1 KGHDR, CDR2 SFDVKD. The CDR3 contains 15 residues. V lost 5 bases and J lost 0, with 13 bases in between.

The CDR3 DNA reads TGTGCCAGCAGCTTGGTAGCGGGAGGTACTGAGACCCAGTACTTC. It is translated as CASSLVAGGTETQYF. This chain joins TRBV7-9 and TRBJ2-5, with 10 bases fitting TRBD2. J lost 5 bases, V lost 3 bases, and 6 bases had no gene match. CDR1 SEHNR and CDR2 FQNEAQ come from the germline V gene (reference sequence). This CDR3 comprises 15 residues.

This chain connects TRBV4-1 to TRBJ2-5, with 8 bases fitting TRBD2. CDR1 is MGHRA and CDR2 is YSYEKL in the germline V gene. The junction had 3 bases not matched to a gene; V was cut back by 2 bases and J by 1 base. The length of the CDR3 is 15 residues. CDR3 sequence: CASSQSGTSQETQYF. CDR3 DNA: TGCGCCAGCAGCCAATCCGGGACTAGCCAAGAGACCCAGTACTTC.

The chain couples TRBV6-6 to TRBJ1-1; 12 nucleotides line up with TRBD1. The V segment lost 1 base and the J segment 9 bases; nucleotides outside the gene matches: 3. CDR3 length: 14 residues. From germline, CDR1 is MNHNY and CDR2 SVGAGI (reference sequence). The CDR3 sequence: CASSYWGQGAQAFF. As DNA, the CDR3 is TGTGCCAGCAGTTACTGGGGACAGGGGGCCCAAGCTTTCTTT.

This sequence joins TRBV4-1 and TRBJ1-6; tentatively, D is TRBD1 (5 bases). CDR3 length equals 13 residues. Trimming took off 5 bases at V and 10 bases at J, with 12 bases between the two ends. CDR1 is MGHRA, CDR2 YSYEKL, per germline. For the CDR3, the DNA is TGCGCCAGCAGCTTGGGGGGTAACTCACCCCTCCACTTT. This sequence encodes CASSLGGNSPLHF.

The CDR3 region is CASSAGRGPYEQYF. Written as DNA, the CDR3 is TGTGCCAGCAGCGCGGGAAGGGGGCCTTACGAGCAGTACTTC. The V call is TRBV2, the J call TRBJ2-7, with D possibly TRBD1 on 7 matching bases. Germline CDR1 and CDR2: SNHLY and FYNNEI. V gave up 6 bases and J gave up 4 bases, with 16 bases separating them. This CDR3 is 14 amino acids long.

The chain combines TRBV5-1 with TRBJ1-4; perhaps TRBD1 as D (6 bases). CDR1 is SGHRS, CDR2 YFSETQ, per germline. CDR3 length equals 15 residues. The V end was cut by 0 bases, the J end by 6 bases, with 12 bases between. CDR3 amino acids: CASSLVAGADEKLFF. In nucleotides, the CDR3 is TGCGCCAGCAGCTTGGTAGCAGGGGCGGATGAAAAACTGTTTTTT.

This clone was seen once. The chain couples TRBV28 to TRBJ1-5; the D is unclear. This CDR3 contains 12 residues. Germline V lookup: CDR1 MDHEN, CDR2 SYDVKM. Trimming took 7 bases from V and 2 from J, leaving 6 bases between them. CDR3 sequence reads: CASKTGNQPQHF. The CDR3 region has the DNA TGTGCCAGCAAAACAGGCAATCAGCCCCAGCATTTT. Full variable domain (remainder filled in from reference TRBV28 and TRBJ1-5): DVKVTQSSRYLVKRTGEKVFLECVQDMDHENMFWYRQDPGLGLRLIYFSYDVKMKEKGDIPEGYSVSREKKERFSLILESASTNQTSMYLCASKTGNQPQHFGDGTRLSIL.

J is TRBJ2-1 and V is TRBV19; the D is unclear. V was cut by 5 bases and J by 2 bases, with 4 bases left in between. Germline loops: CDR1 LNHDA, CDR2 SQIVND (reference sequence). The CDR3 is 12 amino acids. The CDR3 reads CASSDTYNEQFF. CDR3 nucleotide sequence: TGTGCCAGTAGTGACACCTACAATGAGCAGTTCTTC.

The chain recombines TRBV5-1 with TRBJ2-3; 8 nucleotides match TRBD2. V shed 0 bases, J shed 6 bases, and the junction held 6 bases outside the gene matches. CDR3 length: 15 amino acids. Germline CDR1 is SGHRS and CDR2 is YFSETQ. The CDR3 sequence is CASSLAGGARDTQYF. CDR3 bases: TGCGCCAGCAGCTTGGCCGGGGGGGCAAGGGATACGCAGTATTTT.

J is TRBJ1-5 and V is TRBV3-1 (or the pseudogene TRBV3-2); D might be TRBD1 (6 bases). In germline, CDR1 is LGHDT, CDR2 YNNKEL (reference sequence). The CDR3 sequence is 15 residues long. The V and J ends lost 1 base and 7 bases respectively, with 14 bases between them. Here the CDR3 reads CASSQATGSRQPQHF. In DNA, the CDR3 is TGTGCCAGCAGCCAAGCCACAGGGTCGCGCCAGCCCCAGCATTTT.